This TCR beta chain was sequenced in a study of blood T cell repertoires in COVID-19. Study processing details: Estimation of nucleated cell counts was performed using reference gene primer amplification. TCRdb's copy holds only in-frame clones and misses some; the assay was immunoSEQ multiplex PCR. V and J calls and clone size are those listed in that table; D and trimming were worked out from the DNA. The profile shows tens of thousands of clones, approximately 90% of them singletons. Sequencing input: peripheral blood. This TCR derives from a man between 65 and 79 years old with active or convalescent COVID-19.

The CDR3, as DNA: TGTGCCAGCTCACCGGCAGAAGAGGTTAACTATGGCTACACCTTC. Protein sequence: CASSPAEEVNYGYTF. The chain uses TRBV18 and TRBJ1-2; D uncertain. The CDR3 is 15 amino acids. CDR1 is KGHSH, CDR2 LQKENI, per germline. V was cut by 3 bases and J by 1 base, with 12 bases left in between.